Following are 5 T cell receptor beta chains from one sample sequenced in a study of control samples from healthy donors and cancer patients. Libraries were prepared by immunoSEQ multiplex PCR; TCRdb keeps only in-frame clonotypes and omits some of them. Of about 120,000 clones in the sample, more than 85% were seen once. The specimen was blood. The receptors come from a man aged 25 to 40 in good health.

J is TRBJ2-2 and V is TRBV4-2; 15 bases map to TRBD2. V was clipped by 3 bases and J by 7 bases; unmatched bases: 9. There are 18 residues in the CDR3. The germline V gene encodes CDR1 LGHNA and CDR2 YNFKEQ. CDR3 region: CASSHLGLAGGPGGELFF. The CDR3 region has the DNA TGTGCCAGCAGCCATTTAGGACTAGCGGGGGGGCCAGGCGGGGAGCTGTTTTTT.

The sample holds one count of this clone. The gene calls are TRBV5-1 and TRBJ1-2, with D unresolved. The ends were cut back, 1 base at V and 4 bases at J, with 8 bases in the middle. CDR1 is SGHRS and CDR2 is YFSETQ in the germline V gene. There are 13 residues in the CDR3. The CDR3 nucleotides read TGCGCCAGCAGCTTGCGCGTTGGCTATGGCTACACCTTC. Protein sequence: CASSLRVGYGYTF.

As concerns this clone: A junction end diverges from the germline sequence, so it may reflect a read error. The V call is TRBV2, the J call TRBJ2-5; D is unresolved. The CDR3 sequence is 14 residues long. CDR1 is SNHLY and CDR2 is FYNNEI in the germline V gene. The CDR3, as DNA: TGTGCCAGCAGTCAAGCCCCGGAAGTAAAGACCCAGTACTTC. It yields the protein CASSQAPEVKTQYF.

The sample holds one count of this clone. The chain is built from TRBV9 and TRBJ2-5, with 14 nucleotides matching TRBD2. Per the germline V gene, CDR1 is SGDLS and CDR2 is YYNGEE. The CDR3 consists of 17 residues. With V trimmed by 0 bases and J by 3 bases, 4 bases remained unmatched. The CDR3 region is CASSVGVTSGGEETQYF. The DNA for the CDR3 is TGTGCCAGCAGCGTAGGCGTGACTAGCGGGGGGGAAGAGACCCAGTACTTC.

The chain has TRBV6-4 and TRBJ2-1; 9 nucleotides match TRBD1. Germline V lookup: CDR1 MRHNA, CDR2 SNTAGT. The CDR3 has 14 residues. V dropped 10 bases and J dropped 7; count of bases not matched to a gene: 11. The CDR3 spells CATRRTGVGNEQFF. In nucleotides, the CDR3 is TGTGCCACCAGGAGGACAGGGGTGGGTAATGAGCAGTTCTTC.